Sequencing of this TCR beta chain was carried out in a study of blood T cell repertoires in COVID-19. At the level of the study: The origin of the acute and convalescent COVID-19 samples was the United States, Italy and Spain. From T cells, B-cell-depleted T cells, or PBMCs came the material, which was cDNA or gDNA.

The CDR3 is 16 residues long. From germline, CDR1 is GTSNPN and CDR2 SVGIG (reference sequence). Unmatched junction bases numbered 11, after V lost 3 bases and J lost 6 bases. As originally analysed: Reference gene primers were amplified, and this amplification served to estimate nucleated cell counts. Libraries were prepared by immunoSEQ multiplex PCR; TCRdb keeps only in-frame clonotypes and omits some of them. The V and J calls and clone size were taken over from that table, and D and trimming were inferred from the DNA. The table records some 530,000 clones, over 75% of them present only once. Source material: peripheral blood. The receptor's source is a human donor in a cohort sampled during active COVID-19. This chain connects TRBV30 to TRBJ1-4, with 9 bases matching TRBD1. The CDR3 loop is CAWSDNTGGSYEKLFF. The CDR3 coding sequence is TGTGCCTGGAGCGATAATACAGGGGGCTCTTATGAAAAACTGTTTTTT.